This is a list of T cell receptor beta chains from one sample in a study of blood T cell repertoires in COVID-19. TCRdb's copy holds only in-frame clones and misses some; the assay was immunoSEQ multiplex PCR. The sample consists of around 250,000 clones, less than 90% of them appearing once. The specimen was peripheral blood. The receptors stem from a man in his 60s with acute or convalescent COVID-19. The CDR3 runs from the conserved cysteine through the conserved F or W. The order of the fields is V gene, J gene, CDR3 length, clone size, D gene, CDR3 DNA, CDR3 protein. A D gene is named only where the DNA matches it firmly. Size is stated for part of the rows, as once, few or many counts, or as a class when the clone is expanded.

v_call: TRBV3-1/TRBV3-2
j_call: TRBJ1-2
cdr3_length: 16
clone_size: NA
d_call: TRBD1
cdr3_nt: TGTGCCAGCAGCCACGCACCGGGACAGCTTAACTATGGCTACACCTTC
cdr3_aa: CASSHAPGQLNYGYTF

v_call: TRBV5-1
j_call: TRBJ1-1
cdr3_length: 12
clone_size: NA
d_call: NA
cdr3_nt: TGCGCCAGCGGGAGGGCGAACACTGAAGCTTTCTTT
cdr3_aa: CASGRANTEAFF

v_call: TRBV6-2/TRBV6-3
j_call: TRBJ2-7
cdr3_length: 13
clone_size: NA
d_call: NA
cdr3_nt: TGTGCCAGCAGTTACGACAGAACCTACGAGCAGTACTTC
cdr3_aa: CASSYDRTYEQYF

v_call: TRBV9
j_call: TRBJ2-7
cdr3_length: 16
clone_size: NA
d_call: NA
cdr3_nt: TGTGCCAGCAGCGTCGGATCCTGGGAAGGCGGGGACGAGCAGTACTTC
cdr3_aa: CASSVGSWEGGDEQYF

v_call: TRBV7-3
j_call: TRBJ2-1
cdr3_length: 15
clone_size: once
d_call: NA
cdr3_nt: TGTGCCAGCAGCTTGTCGAGCTCCTCCTACAATGAGCAGTTCTTC
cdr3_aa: CASSLSSSSYNEQFF

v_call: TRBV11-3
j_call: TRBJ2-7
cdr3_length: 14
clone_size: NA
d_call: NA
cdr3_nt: TGTGCCAGCAGCTCGCAAAGGCAGGGGGGCGAGCAGTACTTC
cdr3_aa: CASSSQRQGGEQYF

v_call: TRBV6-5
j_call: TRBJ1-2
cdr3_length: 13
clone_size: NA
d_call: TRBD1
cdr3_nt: TGTGCCAGCGTCGAAGGGGGCTACTATGGCTACACCTTC
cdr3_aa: CASVEGGYYGYTF

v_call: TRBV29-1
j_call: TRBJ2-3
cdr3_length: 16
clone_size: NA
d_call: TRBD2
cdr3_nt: TGCAGCGTGGACCTCGGGACTAGCGGTACACAGATTACGCAGTATTTT
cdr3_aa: CSVDLGTSGTQITQYF

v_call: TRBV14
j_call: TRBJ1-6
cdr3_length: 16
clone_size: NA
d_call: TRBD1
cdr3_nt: TGTGCCAGCAGCCAAGATTGGACGGGACAGGGTTCACCCCTCCACTTT
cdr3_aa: CASSQDWTGQGSPLHF

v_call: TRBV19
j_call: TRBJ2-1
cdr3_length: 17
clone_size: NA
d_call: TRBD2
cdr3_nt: TGTGCCAGTAGTATAGCGGGACTAGCGGGAGATTACAATGAGCAGTTCTTC
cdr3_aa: CASSIAGLAGDYNEQFF

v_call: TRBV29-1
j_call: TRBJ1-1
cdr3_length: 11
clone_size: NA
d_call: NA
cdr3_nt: TGCAGCGTTGGGGTGGGCGCTGAAGCTTTCTTT
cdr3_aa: CSVGVGAEAFF

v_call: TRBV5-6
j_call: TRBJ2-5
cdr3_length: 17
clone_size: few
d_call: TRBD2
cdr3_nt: TGTGCCAGCAGCTTGGTCTCTAGCGGGTATGGTTCGGAGACCCAGTACTTC
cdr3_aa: CASSLVSSGYGSETQYF

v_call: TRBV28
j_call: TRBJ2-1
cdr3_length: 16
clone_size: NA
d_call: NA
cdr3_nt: TGTGCCAGCAGTTTGCTAGCGGACAGCTCCTACAATGAGCAGTTCTTC
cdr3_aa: CASSLLADSSYNEQFF

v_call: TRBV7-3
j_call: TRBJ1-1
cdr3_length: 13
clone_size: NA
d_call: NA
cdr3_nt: TGTGCCAGCAGCTTAAGGACAGACACTGAAGCTTTCTTT
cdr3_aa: CASSLRTDTEAFF

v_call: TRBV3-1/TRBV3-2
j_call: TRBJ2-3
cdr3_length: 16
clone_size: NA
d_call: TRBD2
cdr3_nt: TGTGCCAGCAGCCAAGACCTAGCGGGCGCCACAGATACGCAGTATTTT
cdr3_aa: CASSQDLAGATDTQYF

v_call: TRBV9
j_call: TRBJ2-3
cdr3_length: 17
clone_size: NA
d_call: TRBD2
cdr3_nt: TGTGCCAGCAGCTCTCGGACTAGCGGGAGGGGCACAGATACGCAGTATTTT
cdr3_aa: CASSSRTSGRGTDTQYF

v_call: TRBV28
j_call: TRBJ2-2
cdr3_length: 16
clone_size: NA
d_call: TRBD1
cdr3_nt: TGTGCCAGCAGTTCAAGCAGTTTATACAGGGGCGGGGAGCTGTTTTTT
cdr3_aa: CASSSSSLYRGGELFF

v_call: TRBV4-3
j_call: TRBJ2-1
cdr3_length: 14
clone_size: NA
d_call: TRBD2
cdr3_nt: TGCGCCAGCAGCCAGGGACTAGAATACAATGAGCAGTTCTTC
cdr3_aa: CASSQGLEYNEQFF

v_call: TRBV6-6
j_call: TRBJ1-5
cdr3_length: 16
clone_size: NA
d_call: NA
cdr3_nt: TGTGCCAGCAGTTCCCTCGCGGACTTGGGGGGTCAGCCCCAGCATTTT
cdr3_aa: CASSSLADLGGQPQHF

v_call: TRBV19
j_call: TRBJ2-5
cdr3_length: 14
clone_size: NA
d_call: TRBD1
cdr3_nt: TGTGCCAGTAGTATTGAGGGGGCGGGAGAGACCCAGTACTTC
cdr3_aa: CASSIEGAGETQYF

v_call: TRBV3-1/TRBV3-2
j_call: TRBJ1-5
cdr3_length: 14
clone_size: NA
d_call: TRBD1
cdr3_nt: TGTGCCAGCAGCCTCCGGGACAGAGGTCAGCCCCAGCATTTT
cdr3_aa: CASSLRDRGQPQHF

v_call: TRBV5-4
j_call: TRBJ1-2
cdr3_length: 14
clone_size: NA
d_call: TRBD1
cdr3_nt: TGTGCCAGCAGCATTGGACAGGGGAACTATGGCTACACCTTC
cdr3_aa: CASSIGQGNYGYTF

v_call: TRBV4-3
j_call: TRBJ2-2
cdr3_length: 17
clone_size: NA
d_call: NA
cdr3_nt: TGCGCCAGCAGCCTATCATTGGGAGGACAGAACACCGGGGAGCTGTTTTTT
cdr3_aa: CASSLSLGGQNTGELFF

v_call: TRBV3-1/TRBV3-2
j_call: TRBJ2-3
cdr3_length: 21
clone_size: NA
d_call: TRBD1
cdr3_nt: TGTGCCAGCAGCCAAGACGATCCGGGACAGGCCATCCGCCACTCCGCAGATACGCAGTATTTT
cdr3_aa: CASSQDDPGQAIRHSADTQYF

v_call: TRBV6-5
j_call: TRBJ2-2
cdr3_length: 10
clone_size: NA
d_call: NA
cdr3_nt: TGTGCCAGCAGCCTGGGGGAGCTGTTTTTT
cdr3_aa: CASSLGELFF

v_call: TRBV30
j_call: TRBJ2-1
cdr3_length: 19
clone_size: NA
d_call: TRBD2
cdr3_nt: TGTGCCTGGAGTGTTAGTGTTTGGACTAGCCCTAGCTCCTACAATGAGCAGTTCTTC
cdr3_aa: CAWSVSVWTSPSSYNEQFF

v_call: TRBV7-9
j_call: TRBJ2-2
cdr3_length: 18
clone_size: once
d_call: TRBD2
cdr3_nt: TGTGCCAGCAGCTTAGGACGACTAGCGGGAGTGTACACCGGGGAGCTGTTTTTT
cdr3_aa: CASSLGRLAGVYTGELFF

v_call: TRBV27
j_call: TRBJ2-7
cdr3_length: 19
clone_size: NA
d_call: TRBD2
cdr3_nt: TGTGCCAGCAGTTCGGTCGTGCTAGCGGGAGGAGAATCCCTCTACGAGCAGTACTTC
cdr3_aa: CASSSVVLAGGESLYEQYF

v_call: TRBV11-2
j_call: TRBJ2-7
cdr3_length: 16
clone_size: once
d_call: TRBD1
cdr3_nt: TGTGCCAGCAGCCCAAGGCACAGGGGAAGGCGCTACGAGCAGTACTTC
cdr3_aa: CASSPRHRGRRYEQYF

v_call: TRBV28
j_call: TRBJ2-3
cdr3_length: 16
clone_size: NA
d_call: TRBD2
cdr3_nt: TGTGCCAGCAGTTCCTCCTCTAGCGGGAGATGGGATACGCAGTATTTT
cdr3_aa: CASSSSSSGRWDTQYF

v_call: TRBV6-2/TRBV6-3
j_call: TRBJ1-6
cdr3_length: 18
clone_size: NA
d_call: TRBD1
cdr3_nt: TGTGCCAGCAGTTACTCGGGACAGACGAGCTCCTATAATTCACCCCTCCACTTT
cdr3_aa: CASSYSGQTSSYNSPLHF

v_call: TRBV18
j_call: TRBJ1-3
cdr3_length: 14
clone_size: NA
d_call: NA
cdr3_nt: TGTGCCAGCACCGTCACAGGGTCTGGAAACACCATATATTTT
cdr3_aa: CASTVTGSGNTIYF

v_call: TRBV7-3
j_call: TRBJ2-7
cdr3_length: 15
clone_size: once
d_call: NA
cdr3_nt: TGTGCCAGCAGCTCTCCGGGACACCAAGACCACGAGCAGTACTTC
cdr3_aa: CASSSPGHQDHEQYF

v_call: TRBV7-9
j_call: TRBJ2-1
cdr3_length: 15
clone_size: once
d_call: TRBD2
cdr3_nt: TGTGCCAGCAGCTTAGGAGCTAGCGGCTACAATGAGCAGTTCTTC
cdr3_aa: CASSLGASGYNEQFF

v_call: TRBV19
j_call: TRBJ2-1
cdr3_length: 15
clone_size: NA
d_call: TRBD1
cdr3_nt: TGTGCCAGTAAGGAGGACAGGGCCGTAGGCAATGAGCAGTTCTTC
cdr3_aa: CASKEDRAVGNEQFF

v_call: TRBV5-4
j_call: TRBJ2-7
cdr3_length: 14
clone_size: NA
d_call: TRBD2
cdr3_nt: TGTGCCAGCAGCTTAGACAGCGGGAGTTACGAGCAGTACTTC
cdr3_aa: CASSLDSGSYEQYF

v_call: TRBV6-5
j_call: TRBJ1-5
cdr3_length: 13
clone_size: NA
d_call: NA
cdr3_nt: TGTGCCAGCAGTCCGGGATTTTATCAGCCCCAGCATTTT
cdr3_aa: CASSPGFYQPQHF

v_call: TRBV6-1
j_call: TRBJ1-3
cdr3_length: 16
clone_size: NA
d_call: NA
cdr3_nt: TGTGCCAGCAGTGAACCCACTCTTTCCTCTGGAAACACCATATATTTT
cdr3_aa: CASSEPTLSSGNTIYF

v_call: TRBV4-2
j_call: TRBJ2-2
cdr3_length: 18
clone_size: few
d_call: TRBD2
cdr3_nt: TGTGCCAGCAGCCAAGTGTGGCTAGCGGGAGGGGTGGACGGGGAGCTGTTTTTT
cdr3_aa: CASSQVWLAGGVDGELFF

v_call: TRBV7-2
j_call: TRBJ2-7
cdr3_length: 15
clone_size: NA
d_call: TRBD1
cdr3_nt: TGTGCCAGCAGCTTACGGGGACAGGCCTTCTACGAGCAGTACTTC
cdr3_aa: CASSLRGQAFYEQYF

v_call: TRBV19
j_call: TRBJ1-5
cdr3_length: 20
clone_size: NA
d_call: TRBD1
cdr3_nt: TGTGCCAGTAGTATAGCGGGACCGGGACAGGGACCCGGGCGTCAACAGCCCCAGCATTTT
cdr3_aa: CASSIAGPGQGPGRQQPQHF

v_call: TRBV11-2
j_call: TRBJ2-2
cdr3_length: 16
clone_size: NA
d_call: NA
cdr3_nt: TGTGCCAGCAGCTTAAACCCCAACGGTAACACCGGGGAGCTGTTTTTT
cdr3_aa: CASSLNPNGNTGELFF

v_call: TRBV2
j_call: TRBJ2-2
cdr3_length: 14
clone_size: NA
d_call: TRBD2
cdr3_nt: TGTGCCAGCCGGACTAGCGTCGACACCGGGGAGCTGTTTTTT
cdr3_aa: CASRTSVDTGELFF

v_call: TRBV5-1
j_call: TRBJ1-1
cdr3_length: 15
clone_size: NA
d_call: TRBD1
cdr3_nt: TGCGCCAGCAGCTTGTCAGGGGGTGTGAACACTGAAGCTTTCTTT
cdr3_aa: CASSLSGGVNTEAFF

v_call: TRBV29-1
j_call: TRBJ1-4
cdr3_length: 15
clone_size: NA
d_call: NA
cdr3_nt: TGCAGCGTTGAGTGGCCCCCCGGAGCTAATGAAAAACTGTTTTTT
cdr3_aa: CSVEWPPGANEKLFF

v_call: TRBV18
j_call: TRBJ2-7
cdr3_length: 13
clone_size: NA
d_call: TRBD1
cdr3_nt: TGTGCCAGCTCACCCCGCCAGGGGGCCGAGCAGTACTTC
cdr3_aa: CASSPRQGAEQYF

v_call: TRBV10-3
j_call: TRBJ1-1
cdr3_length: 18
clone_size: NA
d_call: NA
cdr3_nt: TGTGCCATCAGTGAGTCATTAGGGAGGGTTGGAGCTGCCTCTGAAGCTTTCTTT
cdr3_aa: CAISESLGRVGAASEAFF

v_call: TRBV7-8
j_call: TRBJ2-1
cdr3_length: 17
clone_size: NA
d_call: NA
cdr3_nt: TGTGCCAGCAACGAGCCCGATGCGGCGAGCTCCTACAATGAGCAGTTCTTC
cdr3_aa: CASNEPDAASSYNEQFF

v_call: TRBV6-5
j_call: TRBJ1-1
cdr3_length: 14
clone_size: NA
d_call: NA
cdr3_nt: TGTGCCAGCAGCCTTCCAGGGGTGAACACTGAAGCTTTCTTT
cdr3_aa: CASSLPGVNTEAFF

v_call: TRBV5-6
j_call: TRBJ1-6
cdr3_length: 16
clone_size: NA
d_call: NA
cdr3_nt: TGTGCCAGCAGCTTGAGCGGCAGCTCCTATAATTCACCCCTCCACTTT
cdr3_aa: CASSLSGSSYNSPLHF

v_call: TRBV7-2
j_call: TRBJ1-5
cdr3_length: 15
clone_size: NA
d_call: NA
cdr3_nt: TGTGCCAGCAGCTTATGGGACGGAGGGAATCAGCCCCAGCATTTT
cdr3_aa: CASSLWDGGNQPQHF

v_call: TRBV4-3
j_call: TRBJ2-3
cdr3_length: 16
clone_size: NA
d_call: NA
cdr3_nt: TGCGCCAGCAGCCAAGGTACAGACAGAAACACAGATACGCAGTATTTT
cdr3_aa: CASSQGTDRNTDTQYF